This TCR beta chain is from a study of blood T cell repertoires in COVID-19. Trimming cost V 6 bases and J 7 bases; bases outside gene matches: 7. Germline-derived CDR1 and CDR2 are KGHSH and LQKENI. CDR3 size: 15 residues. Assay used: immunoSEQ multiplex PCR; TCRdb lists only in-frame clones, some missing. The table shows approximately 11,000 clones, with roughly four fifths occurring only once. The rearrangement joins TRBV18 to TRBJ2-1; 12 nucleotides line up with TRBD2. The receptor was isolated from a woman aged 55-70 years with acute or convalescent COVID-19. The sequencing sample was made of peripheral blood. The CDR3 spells CASSRWTSGANEQFF. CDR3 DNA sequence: TGTGCCAGCTCCCGATGGACTAGCGGGGCGAATGAGCAGTTCTTC.